This TCR beta chain is from a study of a mutant IDH1 vaccine in newly diagnosed glioma (dated by TCRdb to the early 2020s). Study-wide context: In the chemotherapy-containing groups, vaccination started alongside temozolomide cycles, whereas in patients who had radiotherapy alone it started 4-6 weeks after radiotherapy. Of the 25 to 35 patients who were treated, around 62% were male and around 38% were female, and the mean age was around 40 years. Before enrollment, most patients had been given radiochemotherapy with temozolomide as standard therapy, while the rest had received either radiotherapy alone or temozolomide alone. Visit V12 was the week-35 safety follow-up and visit V13 was the week-47 end of study. Peripheral blood was collected at six visits: V03 (baseline), V05, V07, V10, V12 and V13. Longitudinal TCRB deep sequencing was performed for 20 to 30 treated patients wherever samples were available for exploratory analyses.

Interpreted using the paper, the time point label stands for: week 35, safety follow-up. Each vaccine dose, consisting of 300 ug of a 20-mer mutant IDH1 peptide in Montanide, was administered subcutaneously with topical imiquimod. Eight vaccinations were administered to patients in weeks 1, 3, 5, 7, 11, 15, 19 and 23, corresponding to visits V03 through V10. Newly diagnosed WHO grade 3 or 4 IDH1-mutant astrocytomas showing loss of nuclear ATRX were present in the donors. The samples were drawn from NOA16, a multicentre, single-arm, open-label phase I trial in Germany that tested a mutant IDH1 peptide vaccine in humans for the first time. The DNeasy Blood and Tissue Kit was used to extract genomic DNA from EDTA blood for TCRB sequencing. Library preparation used the immunoSEQ multiplex PCR assay. Following the manufacturer's protocol, the hsTCRB Kit was used to amplify rearranged TCR beta chain sequences. An Illumina MiSeq was used to sequence the TCRB libraries. The study's own analysis went as follows. The proprietary platform of the kit vendor was used for demultiplexing, trimming and gene mapping. As stored in TCRdb, this immuneACCESS dataset retains in-frame rearrangements with V and J assigned. A fraction of the clones does not appear; measured against another copy, unresolved V genes explain less than half of the discrepancy, and the remainder lacks a known reason. V and J calls and clone size are copied from that table; D and trimming were computed from the DNA. A total of fewer than 70,000 clones appear in this sample, roughly 86% of them only once. The ten largest account for about 2% of the sample.

V is reduced by 1 base and J by 9 bases, leaving a spacing of 16 bases between them. The CDR3 holds 14 amino acids from the cysteine to the phenylalanine. Only CDR3 DNA remains: 42 bases, in frame from the first base. CDR1 and CDR2 were assigned from the germline V gene (reference sequence) as GTSNPN and SVGIG. Results the study describes overall, beyond this receptor: Pseudoprogression seemed to be unrelated to changes in the top peripheral T cell clonotypes found by TCRB sequencing. According to the authors, sample limitations meant that analyses of patient blood samples could not be reproduced. Availability determined which PBMC samples were chosen for TCRB deep sequencing. Immune responses induced by the vaccine were seen in over 90% of patients across multiple MHC alleles.

On this clone: Its antigen specificity is not known. Base qualities were left out, and no much larger clone turns up one base away.

The origin of this receptor is a man aged 25-45 years with glioma. Recombination connected TRBV30 to TRBJ2-1, and perhaps TRBD1 as D gene, on 5 matching bases. The sample consisted of PBMCs, taken from a glioma patient whose treatment included an IDH1 peptide vaccine. The sequenced DNA: TGTGCCTGGAGTGAAAGGTTGGCCCAGGGTGAGCAGTTCTTC. It specifies CAWSERLAQGEQFF.